Following are 16 T cell receptor beta chains from one sample sequenced in a study of T cell responses to AZD1222 COVID-19 vaccine. Profiled with immunoSEQ multiplex PCR; TCRdb holds only in-frame clones, not every one. Counted here are 100,000 to 150,000 clones, approximately 85% occurring once; the ten biggest clones make up 4.4%. The sample consisted of peripheral blood, taken 28 days after the second AZD1222 dose. The receptors were sampled from an adult who received the AZD1222 COVID-19 vaccine.

The chain joins TRBV5-1 to TRBJ1-2; a weak D match, TRBD1 (6 bases). CDR3 length: 14 amino acids. V was cut by 2 bases and J by 3 bases, with 11 bases left in between. The germline CDR1 and CDR2 sequences are SGHRS and YFSETQ. The CDR3 loop is CASSFPTGDYGYTF. The CDR3 bases are TGCGCCAGCAGCTTCCCGACAGGCGACTATGGCTACACCTTC. Together with reference TRBV5-1 and TRBJ1-2, the CDR3 gives the full variable domain: KAGVTQTPRYLIKTRGQQVTLSCSPISGHRSVSWYQQTPGQGLQFLFEYFSETQRNKGNFPGRFSGRQFSNSRSEMNVSTLELGDSALYLCASSFPTGDYGYTFGSGTRLTVV.

The chain recombines TRBV7-2 with TRBJ2-7, with unresolved D. The CDR3 sequence is 11 residues long. CDR1 SGHTA and CDR2 FQGNSA come from the germline V gene. The ends were cut back, 6 bases at V and 7 bases at J, with 10 bases in the middle. The CDR3 region has the DNA TGTGCCAGCAGGGAAGGGCAGGAGCAGTACTTC. Translated, it gives CASREGQEQYF. Combining the CDR3 with reference TRBV7-2 and TRBJ2-7 gives the whole variable domain GAGVSQSPSNKVTEKGKDVELRCDPISGHTALYWYRQSLGQGLEFLIYFQGNSAPDKSGLPSDRFSAERTGGSVSTLTIQRTQQEDSAVYLCASREGQEQYFGPGTRLTVT.

This chain links TRBV15 with TRBJ1-4, with 7 bases that match TRBD1. The length of the CDR3 is 14 residues. Trimming removed 8 bases from V and 7 bases from J; junction bases left unmatched: 10. Per the germline V gene, CDR1 is LNHNV and CDR2 is YYDKDF (reference sequence). This CDR3 reads CATGRDSVLEKLFF. The CDR3 nucleotides are TGTGCCACCGGCCGGGACAGCGTGCTTGAAAAACTGTTTTTT.

DNA of the CDR3: TGTGCCAGCACCACAGCCGGGACATCGAACACCGGGGAGCTGTTTTTT. Encoded protein: CASTTAGTSNTGELFF. The chain employs TRBV28 and TRBJ2-2; TRBD1 is a possible D gene (6 bases). The germline CDR1 and CDR2 sequences are MDHEN and SYDVKM. Trimming left V 7 bases short and J 0 bases short, with 15 bases between. This CDR3 region has 16 residues.

The chain uses TRBV7-9 and TRBJ1-5; D is unresolved. The CDR3 consists of 14 residues. From germline, CDR1 is SEHNR and CDR2 FQNEAQ (reference sequence). V was clipped by 7 bases and J by 2 bases, with 12 bases between them. Here the CDR3 reads CASTLQGGNQPQHF. DNA for the CDR3: TGTGCCAGCACCCTCCAAGGTGGCAATCAGCCCCAGCATTTT.

A single count supports this clone. The J gene is TRBJ1-5, the V gene TRBV6-6; the D gene is possibly TRBD1 (6 bases). Germline CDR1 MNHNY, CDR2 SVGAGI (reference sequence). Trimming stripped 6 bases from V and 9 bases from J, with 21 bases between. CDR3 length: 15 residues. CDR3 sequence (DNA): TGTGCCAGCAGCTCCAATGACAGGCCCCGGGGGCCCCAGCATTTT. It is translated as CASSSNDRPRGPQHF.

The chain links TRBV5-1 to TRBJ1-2, with TRBD1 as a possible D gene (6 bases). CDR3 length: 15 amino acids. The germline gives CDR1 SGHRS, CDR2 YFSETQ. The V and J ends lost 5 bases and 4 bases respectively, with 18 bases between them. The DNA for the CDR3 is TGCGCCAGCAGGGCGAATAACAGGGTCGGCTATGGCTACACCTTC. Translating it yields CASRANNRVGYGYTF.

The CDR3 nucleotides are TGTGCCAGCAGCTTAGGTGTAGGACCGAATGAAAAACTGTTTTTT. Residues: CASSLGVGPNEKLFF. The chain combines TRBV7-9 with TRBJ1-4, with D unclear. Germline CDR1 reads SEHNR; CDR2 reads FQNEAQ (reference sequence). The CDR3 has 15 amino acids. V dropped 1 base and J dropped 5 bases, with 11 bases sitting between them.

The gene calls are TRBV7-2 and TRBJ1-1; D call uncertain. Germline loops: CDR1 SGHTA, CDR2 FQGNSA. Trimming stripped 3 bases from V and 9 bases from J, with 17 bases between. This CDR3 contains 14 residues. The CDR3 bases are TGTGCCAGCAGCTTGCAAGATGAGCGGCCTCAAGCTTTCTTT. As protein: CASSLQDERPQAFF.

This clone was seen more than once but under ten times. The chain employs TRBV25-1 and TRBJ1-4; perhaps TRBD1 as D (6 bases). The germline V gene has CDR1 MGHDK and CDR2 SYGVNS. V dropped 4 bases and J dropped 4 bases, with 10 bases sitting between them. There are 14 residues in the CDR3. This chain's CDR3 is CASSGTDLNEKLFF. The CDR3 DNA follows: TGTGCCAGCAGTGGGACAGACCTTAATGAAAAACTGTTTTTT.

This clone has a single count. CDR3 in amino acids: CASSSGLAGAGELFF. The CDR3 DNA follows: TGTGCCAGCAGCTCCGGACTAGCGGGGGCCGGGGAGCTGTTTTTT. The chain employs TRBV3-1 (or the pseudogene TRBV3-2) and TRBJ2-2; TRBD2 matches at 13 bases. The ends lost 5 bases at V and 6 bases at J; junction bases unmatched: 3. The germline V gene encodes CDR1 LGHDT and CDR2 YNNKEL (reference sequence). The CDR3 loop spans 15 amino acids.

This chain connects TRBV12-3 or TRBV12-4 to TRBJ1-3; D gene unclear. The CDR3 consists of 12 residues. V lost 10 bases and J 0 bases, leaving 7 bases between the germline ends. This CDR3 is CATADSGNTIYF. In nucleotides, the CDR3 is TGTGCCACAGCCGACTCTGGAAACACCATATATTTT.

In this sample, this clone turned up once. This chain joins TRBV4-2 and TRBJ2-7, with D possibly called TRBD1 or TRBD2 (5 bases each). V shed 1 base and J shed 7 bases, with 14 bases lying between them. The CDR3 totals 14 residues. CDR1 and CDR2 (germline): LGHNA, YNFKEQ. Here the CDR3 DNA reads TGTGCCAGCAGCCAAGGGGGGTATTCGGGGGAGCAGTACTTC. It is translated as CASSQGGYSGEQYF.

This chain connects TRBV10-3 to TRBJ2-3, with 9 bases identical to TRBD2. The CDR3 spans 18 residues. Looked up from germline, CDR1 is ENHRY and CDR2 is SYGVKD. V trimming: 4 bases; J trimming: 0 bases; junction bases outside the gene matches: 11. The CDR3 loop reads CAISGRGGRESSTDTQYF. DNA of the CDR3: TGTGCCATCAGTGGGCGGGGGGGCAGAGAGTCTAGCACAGATACGCAGTATTTT.

This sequence joins TRBV7-8 and TRBJ1-5, with unresolved D. Germline loops: CDR1 SGHVS, CDR2 FQNEAQ. The CDR3 sequence is 14 residues long. V dropped 0 bases and J dropped 6 bases, with 9 bases sitting between them. The DNA for the CDR3 is TGTGCCAGCAGCTTAGCGGTCATCCCTCAGCCCCAGCATTTT. This gives the protein CASSLAVIPQPQHF.

The V gene is TRBV6-5, the J gene TRBJ1-6; maybe TRBD1 (5 bases). V was shortened by 4 bases and J by 12 bases, with 7 bases between the two germline ends. Germline V gene data show CDR1 as MNHEY and CDR2 as SVGAGI. The CDR3 is 11 residues long. The CDR3: CASSSQGPLHF. CDR3 DNA: TGTGCCAGCAGTTCCCAGGGACCCCTCCACTTT.